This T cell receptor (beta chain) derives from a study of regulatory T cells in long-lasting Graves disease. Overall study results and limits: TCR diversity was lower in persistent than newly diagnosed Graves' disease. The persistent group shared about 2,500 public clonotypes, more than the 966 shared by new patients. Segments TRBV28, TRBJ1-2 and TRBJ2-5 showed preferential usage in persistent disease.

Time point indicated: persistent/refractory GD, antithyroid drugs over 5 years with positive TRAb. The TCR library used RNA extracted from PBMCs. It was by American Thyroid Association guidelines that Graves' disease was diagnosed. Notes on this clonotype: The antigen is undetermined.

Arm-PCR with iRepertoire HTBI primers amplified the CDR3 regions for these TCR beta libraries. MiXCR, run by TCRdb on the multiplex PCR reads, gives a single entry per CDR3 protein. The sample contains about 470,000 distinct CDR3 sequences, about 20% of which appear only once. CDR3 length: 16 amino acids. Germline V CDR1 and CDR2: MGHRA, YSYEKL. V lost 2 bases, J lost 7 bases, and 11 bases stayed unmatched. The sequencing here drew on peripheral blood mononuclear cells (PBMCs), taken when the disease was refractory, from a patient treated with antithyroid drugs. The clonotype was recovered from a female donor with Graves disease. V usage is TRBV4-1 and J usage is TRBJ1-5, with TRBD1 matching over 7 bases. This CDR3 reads CASSQQHLEGAQPQHF. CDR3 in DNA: TGCGCCAGCAGCCAACAACACTTGGAGGGGGCACAGCCCCAGCATTTT.